The rows below give T cell receptor beta chains drawn from one sample of a study of blood T cell repertoires in COVID-19. Measured with immunoSEQ multiplex PCR; TCRdb has only the in-frame clones, and not every one. The repertoire includes 130,000 to 150,000 clones, about 85% of them detected once, and about 3% sits in the top ten. What was sequenced was peripheral blood. These receptors originate from a woman aged 40 to 50 with active or convalescent COVID-19. The CDR3 runs from the conserved cysteine through the conserved F or W. A D gene is named only where the DNA matches it firmly.

v_gene	d_gene	CDR3aa
TRBV7-2	TRBD1	CASSDHRGKNSPLHF
TRBV29-1	.	CSVLTRTIYGYTF
TRBV6-6	TRBD2	CASGLTSGRYEQYF
TRBV30	.	CAWRTDGGTEAFF
TRBV5-1	.	CASSPDGHMNTEAFF
TRBV29-1	TRBD1	CSSTRDRGRNEQFF
TRBV21-1	.	CASSMDGEVGTEAFF
TRBV28	TRBD1	CASSYGQGYPYEQYF
TRBV7-9	.	CASSLEVGRGNTEAFF
TRBV28	TRBD1	CASRAQGPYQPQHF
TRBV27	.	CASSLSSVGSYNEQFF
TRBV9	.	CASSVATGSGYGYTF
TRBV6-5	TRBD1	CASTTTGRGNTEAFF
TRBV27	.	CASSLRGYVSYNEQFF
TRBV6-5	.	CASSYGRGNQPQHF
TRBV7-2	.	CASSHQGAPNTGELFF
TRBV18	TRBD1	CASSPPLGTGVNNEQFF
TRBV19	.	CAIGVGSSEQFF
TRBV27	TRBD1	CASSLWIPGGGTEAFF
TRBV9	.	CASSGWAGKYNEQFF
TRBV5-4	.	CASSLPGQANTGELFF
TRBV5-1	TRBD1	CASSPRTGRQGPKFF
TRBV6-5	.	CASRDSGNTEAFF
TRBV27	.	CASSLAGNPRYEQYF
TRBV27	.	CASSTLWQGRNQPQHF
TRBV7-9	TRBD1	CASSRGQDGYTF
TRBV28	.	CASSLDDRGWKLFF
TRBV19	.	CASTGKAGSPLHF
TRBV19	.	CASGQGYTF
TRBV7-2	.	CASSLVAGESPLHF
TRBV11-2	.	CASSLQGAGYNSPLHF
TRBV5-1	TRBD2	CASSLELAGGSNEQFF
TRBV7-9	TRBD1	CASRTTGGGTEAFF
TRBV29-1	TRBD1	CSVGGQGGSPLHF
TRBV9	TRBD1	CASSNFKTGTGELFF
TRBV9	TRBD2	CASSVNVAGVGTDTQYF
TRBV19	.	CASSLAALSSYNEQFF
TRBV19	TRBD1	CASRTWTGPKYGYTF
TRBV5-1	TRBD1	CASSPPEGASYNEQFF
TRBV5-6	.	CASRFTGLEQFF
TRBV10-2	.	CASSEAGYQPQHF
TRBV28	TRBD1	CASRRDSGNSPLHF
TRBV28	TRBD1	CASSLGRQGYGYTF
TRBV29-1	.	CSVTGSSGNTIYF
TRBV10-1	.	CASSAGLGYQETQYF
TRBV9	.	CASSVNSVEAQNTGELFF
TRBV12-3/TRBV12-4	.	CASTTYGGNTIYF
TRBV6-4	.	CASSEREFYGYTF
TRBV24-1	TRBD1	CATSDKQGFNNEQFF